This record concerns one T cell receptor (beta chain) sequence. Its specificity is not known. TCRdb keeps only in-frame clones here, not all; method: immunoSEQ multiplex PCR. The sample yields tens of thousands of clones, about 74% seen once. Pools of viral peptides were used by the ViraFEST assay to expand antigen-specific CD4+ T cells ahead of sequencing. Subsequent to a culture period of under 11 days, CD4+ T cells were isolated. Neither prior SARS-CoV-2 infection nor positive nucleocapsid antibodies were present in the vaccine recipients. The sample is drawn from a study of vaccination effects on CD4 cells after COVID-19. The origin of this receptor is a human donor who received a COVID-19 vaccine. Sequences were derived from CD4+ T cells from PBMCs cultured with SARS-CoV-2 spike peptides, sampled before COVID-19 vaccination.

The CDR3 is CAISGLAGAGYNEQFF. DNA for the CDR3: TGTGCCATCAGTGGACTAGCGGGAGCTGGATACAATGAGCAGTTCTTC. The chain links TRBV10-3 to TRBJ2-1; 12 bases map to TRBD2. The junction had 5 bases not matched to a gene; V was cut back by 4 bases and J by 4 bases. The length of the CDR3 is 16 residues. Per germline, CDR1 ENHRY and CDR2 SYGVKD.